These 21 T cell receptor beta chains came from one sample sequenced in a study of blood T cell repertoires in COVID-19. Profiling relied on immunoSEQ multiplex PCR, and the TCRdb table lists in-frame clones only, not all of them. The profile shows more than 200,000 clones, more than 70% of them singletons. The specimen sequenced was peripheral blood. All receptors derive from a woman aged 60-75 years with acute or convalescent COVID-19.

For the CDR3, the DNA is TGTGCCAGCAGAGAGGGGGCGAGGTACGAGCAGTACTTC. It specifies CASREGARYEQYF. The V gene is TRBV27, the J gene TRBJ2-7, with 7 bases aligning to TRBD1. The length of the CDR3 is 13 residues. The V gene end was trimmed by 6 bases and the J gene end by 4 bases; junction bases not matched to a gene: 6. CDR1 is MNHEY and CDR2 is SMNVEV in the germline V gene (reference sequence).

J is TRBJ2-1 and V is TRBV5-1; tentatively, D is TRBD1 (5 bases). CDR3 length: 14 residues. V was shortened by 4 bases and J by 10 bases, with 18 bases between the two germline ends. Germline assignment: CDR1 SGHRS and CDR2 YFSETQ. The CDR3: CASSPGHRTEEQFF. The DNA for the CDR3 is TGCGCCAGCAGCCCCGGACATAGAACGGAGGAGCAGTTCTTC.

The chain combines TRBV28 with TRBJ2-2; unclear D gene. Trimming removed 6 bases at V and 4 bases at J, with 12 bases between. CDR1 is MDHEN and CDR2 is SYDVKM in the germline V gene. The CDR3 contains 14 residues. The CDR3 sequence is CASSSRLSTGELFF. CDR3 DNA sequence: TGTGCCAGCAGCTCCCGACTCAGCACCGGGGAGCTGTTTTTT.

This rearrangement joins TRBV18 to TRBJ1-3; D might be TRBD1 (5 bases). The CDR3 is 15 amino acids. CDR1 KGHSH and CDR2 LQKENI come from the germline V gene. Trimming took 2 bases from V and 0 from J, leaving 8 bases between them. The CDR3 region is CASSPDDSSGNTIYF. CDR3 in DNA: TGTGCCAGCTCACCAGACGACAGCTCTGGAAACACCATATATTTT. Full variable domain (rest looked up from reference TRBV18 and TRBJ1-3): NAGVMQNPRHLVRRRGQEARLRCSPMKGHSHVYWYRQLPEEGLKFMVYLQKENIIDESGMPKERFSAEFPKEGPSILRIQQVVRGDSAAYFCASSPDDSSGNTIYFGEGSWLTVV.

CDR3 bases: TGTGCCAGCAGCGTAGATGGTCGGGGAGGGACAGATACGCAGTATTTT. Its protein is CASSVDGRGGTDTQYF. The chain combines TRBV9 with TRBJ2-3, with TRBD2 matching over 7 bases. In germline, CDR1 is SGDLS, CDR2 YYNGEE. This CDR3 contains 16 residues. The V gene end was trimmed by 0 bases and the J gene end by 3 bases; junction bases not matched to a gene: 7.

Only one count was recorded for this clone. The V and J genes are TRBV3-1 (or the pseudogene TRBV3-2) and TRBJ2-3; 9 bases are shared with TRBD1. Per germline, CDR1 LGHDT and CDR2 YNNKEL (reference sequence). The CDR3 spans 17 residues. V lost 3 bases to trimming and J lost 3 bases; unmatched junction nucleotides: 10. CDR3 DNA: TGTGCCAGCAGCCATCCCCGGGGGACAGGGAGAACAGATACGCAGTATTTT. The encoded protein is CASSHPRGTGRTDTQYF.

V usage is TRBV7-2 and J usage is TRBJ2-3; D not certain. In germline, CDR1 is SGHTA, CDR2 FQGNSA. The CDR3 covers 12 residues. V was trimmed by 4 bases and J by 4 bases, leaving 6 bases between them. The CDR3 loop is CASSSWPDTQYF. The DNA for the CDR3 is TGTGCCAGCAGCTCTTGGCCAGATACGCAGTATTTT.

This clone has just one count. The chain carries TRBV12-5 and TRBJ2-1; TRBD2 might be the D (5 bases). Per germline, CDR1 LGHNT and CDR2 FRNRAP. V was clipped by 3 bases and J by 2 bases, with 11 bases between them. This CDR3 region has 15 residues. The CDR3 DNA follows: TGTGCTAGTGGTTTAAGCGTCGGGACCTACAATGAGCAGTTCTTC. Protein sequence: CASGLSVGTYNEQFF.

The chain links TRBV30 to TRBJ1-4, with D perhaps TRBD1 (5 bases). There are 14 residues in the CDR3. Trimming took 3 bases from V and 3 from J, leaving 11 bases between them. In germline, CDR1 is GTSNPN, CDR2 SVGIG (reference sequence). CDR3 bases: TGTGCCTGGAGCCCGGGACTGCCTAATGAAAAACTGTTTTTT. It specifies CAWSPGLPNEKLFF.

The V call is TRBV6-5, the J call TRBJ2-7; 8 bases align to TRBD1. In germline, CDR1 is MNHEY, CDR2 SVGAGI. The CDR3 is 14 residues long. V shed 6 bases, J shed 3 bases, and the junction held 7 bases outside the gene matches. CDR3 residues: CASRIDRGDYEQYF. For the CDR3, the DNA is TGTGCCAGCAGGATTGACAGGGGTGACTACGAGCAGTACTTC.

This sequence joins TRBV28 and TRBJ1-1; D is possibly TRBD1 (6 bases). V lost 7 bases and J lost 11, with 29 bases in between. There are 16 residues in the CDR3. Germline CDR1 reads MDHEN; CDR2 reads SYDVKM. CDR3 sequence: CASISRGGGGGVRAFF. The CDR3 bases are TGTGCCAGCATTTCCAGGGGCGGGGGAGGAGGAGTTAGGGCTTTCTTT.

The gene calls are TRBV2 and TRBJ1-1; 9 bases align to TRBD1. V was clipped by 3 bases and J by 7 bases; unmatched bases: 6. Germline-derived CDR1 and CDR2 are SNHLY and FYNNEI. The CDR3 loop spans 14 amino acids. The CDR3 nucleotides read TGTGCCAGCAGTGATGGGGACAGGGTTGGTGAAGCTTTCTTT. Its protein is CASSDGDRVGEAFF.

The rearrangement joins TRBV18 to TRBJ2-1; 7 bases are a match to TRBD2. With V trimmed by 4 bases and J by 8 bases, 5 bases remained unmatched. The CDR3 is made up of 13 amino acids. Germline V lookup: CDR1 KGHSH, CDR2 LQKENI. In DNA, the CDR3 is TGTGCCAGCTCACAGGCGGGAGAGTATGAGCAGTTCTTC. Protein: CASSQAGEYEQFF. The full variable domain, with the rest looked up from reference TRBV18 and TRBJ2-1, is NAGVMQNPRHLVRRRGQEARLRCSPMKGHSHVYWYRQLPEEGLKFMVYLQKENIIDESGMPKERFSAEFPKEGPSILRIQQVVRGDSAAYFCASSQAGEYEQFFGPGTRLTVL.

The chain carries TRBV7-2 and TRBJ1-1; 8 bases align to TRBD1. V shed 1 base, J shed 10 bases, and the junction held 11 bases outside the gene matches. This CDR3 region has 15 residues. Germline V gene sequence: CDR1 SGHTA, CDR2 FQGNSA. In DNA form, the CDR3 reads TGTGCCAGCAGCTTAGGCTGGCGACAGGGGATAGGAGCTTTCTTT. Translating it yields CASSLGWRQGIGAFF.

The chain employs TRBV3-1 (or the pseudogene TRBV3-2) and TRBJ2-7; TRBD1 matches at 7 bases. The CDR3 contains 15 residues. Germline-derived CDR1 and CDR2 are LGHDT and YNNKEL (reference sequence). Losses at the gene ends were 4 bases for V and 4 bases for J; bases not matched to a gene: 10. The CDR3 is CASSLSRQGSYEQYF. As DNA, the CDR3 is TGTGCCAGCAGCCTATCCCGACAGGGATCGTACGAGCAGTACTTC.

V and J are TRBV28 and TRBJ2-2; 7 bases fit TRBD1. This CDR3 has 13 residues. CDR1 is MDHEN and CDR2 is SYDVKM in the germline V gene. J was trimmed by 5 bases and V by 7 bases; bases with no gene match: 4. For the CDR3, the DNA is TGTGCCAGCAAACAGGGGTGGACCGGGGAGCTGTTTTTT. Protein: CASKQGWTGELFF.

The DNA of the CDR3 is TGCGCCAGCAGCCAAGAGGGGCACAGCGATCTCTCCTACAATGAGCAGTTCTTC. This translates into CASSQEGHSDLSYNEQFF. The chain uses TRBV4-1 and TRBJ2-1; D perhaps matches TRBD1 (5 bases). The CDR3 contains 18 residues. V lost 0 bases, J lost 0 bases, and 15 bases lay in between. Germline CDR1 MGHRA, CDR2 YSYEKL.

This sequence joins TRBV2 and TRBJ1-1; D remains unclear. The V end lost 3 bases, the J end lost 1 base, and 9 bases lay between the germline ends. Germline V CDR1 and CDR2: SNHLY, FYNNEI. The CDR3 is 14 residues long. The CDR3 here is CASSEIQKNTEAFF. The CDR3 DNA reads as TGTGCCAGCAGTGAGATACAGAAGAACACTGAAGCTTTCTTT.

The V and J genes are TRBV5-4 and TRBJ2-7, with 8 bases matching TRBD1. The CDR3 is 18 amino acids. The germline V gene has CDR1 SGHNT and CDR2 YYREEE (reference sequence). The ends lost 0 bases at V and 4 bases at J; junction bases unmatched: 15. The CDR3 reads CASSLAGQGEASFYEQYF. CDR3 coding DNA: TGTGCCAGCAGCTTGGCCGGACAGGGTGAGGCCTCCTTTTACGAGCAGTACTTC. Complete variable domain (other parts from reference TRBV5-4 and TRBJ2-7): ETGVTQSPTHLIKTRGQQVTLRCSSQSGHNTVSWYQQALGQGPQFIFQYYREEENGRGNFPPRFSGLQFPNYSSELNVNALELDDSALYLCASSLAGQGEASFYEQYFGPGTRLTVT.

The CDR3 region is CASNPRQGIQETQYF. CDR3 nucleotides: TGTGCCAGCAACCCCCGGCAGGGTATCCAAGAGACCCAGTACTTC. V is TRBV7-9 and J is TRBJ2-5, with D perhaps TRBD1 (5 bases). This CDR3 spans 15 amino acids. V lost 7 bases, J lost 1 base, and 16 bases lay in between. The germline CDR1 and CDR2 sequences are SEHNR and FQNEAQ (reference sequence).

The V call is TRBV6-5, the J call TRBJ2-7; 10 nucleotides match TRBD2. V gave up 7 bases and J gave up 4 bases; unmatched junction bases: 4. This CDR3 contains 13 residues. In germline, CDR1 is MNHEY, CDR2 SVGAGI. CDR3 amino acids: CASKRAGGYEQYF. In DNA, the CDR3 is TGTGCCAGCAAACGAGCGGGGGGGTACGAGCAGTACTTC.